This is a list of T cell receptor beta chains from one sample in a study of blood T cells in healthy people across ages. TCRdb redid the calling of the 5' RACE reads with MiXCR, one entry per CDR3 protein. The sample has approximately 880,000 distinct CDR3 sequences; around 46% are singletons. Sequenced input: blood. Receptors were obtained from a man between 25 and 39 years old in good health. Both conserved end residues are part of each CDR3. A D gene is named only where the DNA matches it firmly.

D: TRBD1
V: TRBV6-5
CDR3: CASSYSDRGHPGANVLTF

D: .
V: TRBV4-3
CDR3: CASSQEFRQGNIQYF

D: .
V: TRBV6-2/TRBV6-3
CDR3: CASSPRDTRTDTQYF

D: .
V: TRBV4-3
CDR3: CASSQDRGSGANVLTF

D: .
V: TRBV9
CDR3: CASSVGLYQETQYF

D: TRBD1
V: TRBV25-1
CDR3: CASTEDRGYYNEQFF

D: .
V: TRBV29-1
CDR3: CSVEDGGTTEAFF

D: .
V: TRBV12-3/TRBV12-4
CDR3: CASRPRPSEAFF

D: .
V: TRBV25-1
CDR3: CASSEGSRSQYF

D: .
V: TRBV18
CDR3: CASSPGGNTGELFF

D: TRBD2
V: TRBV20-1
CDR3: CSAREAGGPYEQYF

D: TRBD1
V: TRBV7-2
CDR3: CASRTGQGGEKLFF

D: .
V: TRBV29-1
CDR3: CSVETGARHTF

D: TRBD1
V: TRBV19
CDR3: CASKGQSYNEQFF

D: .
V: TRBV9
CDR3: CASSVGDWGQGALTFF

D: .
V: TRBV6-6
CDR3: CASSDSSFGETQYF

D: TRBD1
V: TRBV30
CDR3: CAWTETGASGANVLTF

D: TRBD1
V: TRBV28
CDR3: CASSRDSWGGYTF

D: .
V: TRBV20-1
CDR3: CSARFPDGNTGELFF

D: TRBD2
V: TRBV4-2
CDR3: CASSQVAGGGIQETQYF

D: TRBD2
V: TRBV10-3
CDR3: CAIKSGGGAVDEQFF

D: .
V: TRBV12-3/TRBV12-4
CDR3: CASSDGRQETQYF

D: .
V: TRBV20-1
CDR3: CSARDEKLFF

D: .
V: TRBV6-1
CDR3: CASSEPQGNNEQFF

D: .
V: TRBV6-5
CDR3: CASTKTGGVGGELFF

D: .
V: TRBV6-4
CDR3: CASSDAGGEAFF

D: .
V: TRBV18
CDR3: CASSPGFNNEQFF

D: TRBD1
V: TRBV20-1
CDR3: CSAAGQGASYEQYF

D: .
V: TRBV4-1
CDR3: CASSQGYNQPQHF

D: .
V: TRBV7-3
CDR3: CASSHDTANYGYTF

D: .
V: TRBV20-1
CDR3: CSARDRRGNQETQYF

D: .
V: TRBV20-1
CDR3: CSAPMQGRDYNEQFF

D: .
V: TRBV7-2
CDR3: CASRSSGLSYGQYF

D: TRBD1
V: TRBV20-1
CDR3: CSARQTGQSSPLHF

D: TRBD1
V: TRBV20-1
CDR3: CSARQGDYGYTF

D: TRBD1
V: TRBV12-3/TRBV12-4
CDR3: CASSSMSGTGMNQPQHF

D: .
V: TRBV28
CDR3: CASREDSSSYNEQFF

D: TRBD2
V: TRBV3-1
CDR3: CASSRRPSGAYGHEQYF

D: .
V: TRBV27
CDR3: CASSLGLEGHNQPQHF

D: TRBD1
V: TRBV20-1
CDR3: CRTGASTEAFF

D: TRBD2
V: TRBV7-2
CDR3: CASSSSSGGESYNEQYF

D: .
V: TRBV28
CDR3: CASSLDRHNYGYTF

D: .
V: TRBV7-9
CDR3: CASSRLWEQFF

D: .
V: TRBV5-6
CDR3: CASSPDGANTEELFF

D: TRBD1
V: TRBV6-1
CDR3: CASTQDRVWTEAFF

D: .
V: TRBV3-1
CDR3: CASSQAGGGYTF

D: .
V: TRBV6-1
CDR3: CASSGPTNRYTEAFF

D: .
V: TRBV3-1
CDR3: CASSDGTINQPQHF

D: .
V: TRBV7-2
CDR3: CASSPTSSDSPLHF

D: .
V: TRBV7-9
CDR3: CASSPRVPMETQYF

D: TRBD1
V: TRBV27
CDR3: CASSLQGAYEQYF

D: .
V: TRBV3-1
CDR3: CASSQDWLAAPNYGYTF

D: .
V: TRBV15
CDR3: CATSILDRDNSPLHF

D: .
V: TRBV9
CDR3: CASSVASSHGYTF

D: TRBD1
V: TRBV20-1
CDR3: CSASGDRDSEQYF

D: .
V: TRBV9
CDR3: CASSVTDSETQYF

D: .
V: TRBV7-2
CDR3: CASSLAYDGSYEQYF

D: .
V: TRBV2
CDR3: CASTAPGSKAEAFF

D: TRBD1
V: TRBV27
CDR3: CASSAGQSNYGYTF